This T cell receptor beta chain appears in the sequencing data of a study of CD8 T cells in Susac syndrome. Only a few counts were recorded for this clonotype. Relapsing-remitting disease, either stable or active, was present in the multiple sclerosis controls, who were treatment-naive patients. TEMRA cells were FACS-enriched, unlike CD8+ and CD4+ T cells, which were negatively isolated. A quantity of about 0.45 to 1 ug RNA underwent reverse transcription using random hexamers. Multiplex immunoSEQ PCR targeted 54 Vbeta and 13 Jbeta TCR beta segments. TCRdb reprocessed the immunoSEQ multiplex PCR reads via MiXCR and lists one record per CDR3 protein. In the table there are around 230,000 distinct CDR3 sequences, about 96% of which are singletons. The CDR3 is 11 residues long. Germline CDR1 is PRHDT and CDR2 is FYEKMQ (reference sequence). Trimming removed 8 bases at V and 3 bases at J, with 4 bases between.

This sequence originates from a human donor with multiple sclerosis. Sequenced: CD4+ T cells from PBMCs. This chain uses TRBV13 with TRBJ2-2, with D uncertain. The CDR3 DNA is TGTGCCAGCCGTCACACCGGGGAGCTGTTTTTT. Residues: CASRHTGELFF.